This paragraph reports one T cell receptor (beta chain). Its target antigen remains unknown. Base qualities were left out, and no much larger clone turns up one base away. Receptors were amplified or captured by RT-PCR. Sequenced using an Illumina HiSeq 2500. TCRdb passed the public sequencing reads through fastp at Q25 and MiXCR, retaining productive beta sequences. CDR3 protein duplicates are merged, each entry listing the most common genes and DNA. This sample holds about 480,000 distinct CDR3 sequences; roughly 13% were observed only once. The ten top clones hold 13% of the sample. The data were taken from a study of response to subunit inactivated influenza vaccine (dated 2018 in TCRdb). Study-wide context: Deep quantitative T cell receptor repertoire profiling was used in the study to track responses to a trivalent subunit inactivated influenza vaccine. Paper-wide results and their limitations: It was suggested by the authors that each seasonal influenza vaccination may recruit only a limited number of new T cells.

The time point label, read with the paper, signifies: 45 days after influenza vaccine administration. The cysteine opens and the phenylalanine closes a CDR3 of 12 amino acids. The sequence is cut down to CDR3 DNA, 36 bases in frame from base 1. Between the V and J ends, shortened by 4 bases and 8 bases respectively, the junction contains 14 bases. Via the germline V gene, CDR1 is SQVTM and CDR2 ANQGSEA. The clonotype originates from a man in his fifties who received an inactivated influenza vaccine. Donor details come from another sample of the same person, matched by shared clones. The chain couples TRBV29-1 to TRBJ1-2, with the D gene too uncertain to name. The starting material was PBMCs from blood, obtained roughly 45 days after vaccination. The CDR3 in this case is CSVVSGSFGYTF. The nucleotide sequence reads as follows: TGCAGCGTTGTATCCGGATCTTTCGGCTACACCTTC.